These 27 T cell receptor beta chains were sequenced from one sample in a study of T cells in Graves' hyperthyroidism and ophthalmopathy. RNA transcripts served as the template for amplifying TCR beta CDR3 regions. TCR CDR3 underwent first-round RT-PCR with the HTBI primer set. Via MiXCR, TCRdb re-called the multiplex PCR reads, giving one row per CDR3 protein. This table has 300,000 to 350,000 distinct CDR3 sequences, roughly 20% appearing once. Sequencing was carried out using blood. These receptors were taken from a woman in her fifties or sixties with Graves' hyperthyroidism.

The chain links TRBV27 to TRBJ2-6; D is unresolved. This CDR3 spans 14 amino acids. The germline gives CDR1 MNHEY, CDR2 SMNVEV (reference sequence). Trimming took off 5 bases at V and 2 bases at J, with 7 bases between the two ends. CDR3 residues: CASSPVPGANVLTF. CDR3 nucleotide sequence: TGTGCCAGCAGTCCCGTTCCTGGGGCCAACGTCCTGACTTTC.

The V and J genes are TRBV4-1 and TRBJ1-2, with 7 bases aligning to TRBD1. Trimming at V came to 5 bases and at J to 4 bases, leaving 4 bases not matched to a gene. The CDR3 is 13 amino acids. Germline-derived CDR1 and CDR2 are MGHRA and YSYEKL. The CDR3 bases are TGCGCCAGCAGCGTCCGGGACAGCTATGGCTACACCTTC. Protein product: CASSVRDSYGYTF.

This clonotype was observed many times. The chain has TRBV2 and TRBJ1-1, with unresolved D. Per the germline V gene, CDR1 is SNHLY and CDR2 is FYNNEI. The CDR3 is 11 residues long. V lost 1 base to trimming and J lost 7 bases, with 4 bases between them. The CDR3 here is CASSEGVEAFF. The CDR3 coding sequence is TGTGCCAGCAGTGAAGGAGTTGAAGCTTTCTTT.

This chain uses TRBV19 with TRBJ1-5; D ambiguous. Germline CDR1 and CDR2: LNHDA and SQIVND (reference sequence). V was cut by 0 bases and J by 0 bases, with 9 bases left in between. The CDR3 is 16 amino acids. In nucleotides, the CDR3 is TGTGCCAGTAGTATAGATGGCCGGTATAGCAATCAGCCCCAGCATTTT. Protein: CASSIDGRYSNQPQHF. Complete variable domain (other parts from reference TRBV19 and TRBJ1-5): DGGITQSPKYLFRKEGQNVTLSCEQNLNHDAMYWYRQDPGQGLRLIYYSQIVNDFQKGDIAEGYSVSREKKESFPLTVTSAQKNPTAFYLCASSIDGRYSNQPQHFGDGTRLSIL.

This clonotype was seen repeatedly, ten times or more. The chain uses TRBV11-2 and TRBJ2-3; TRBD2 might be the D (5 bases). The CDR3 covers 13 residues. Germline lookup yields CDR1 SGHAT and CDR2 FQNNGV. Deletions cut 11 bases from V and 6 bases from J, with 18 bases between. CDR3 loop: CASSGGDRDTQYF. CDR3 nucleotides: TGTGCCTCAAGCGGTGGGGATAGGGATACGCAGTATTTT.

Remarks on this clonotype: One junction end does not reproduce the germline sequence, and a read error may be involved. The chain couples TRBV10-2 to TRBJ1-1; 8 bases agree with TRBD1. This CDR3 comprises 14 residues. CDR1 is WSHSY, CDR2 SAAADI, per germline. The CDR3 loop is CASIPTGANTEALF. The CDR3 nucleotides are TGCGCCAGCATCCCGACAGGGGCGAACACTGAAGCTCTCTTT.

The chain links TRBV3-1 to TRBJ2-1; tentative D call: TRBD2 (6 bases). The CDR3 covers 12 residues. The germline V gene encodes CDR1 LGHDT and CDR2 YNNKEL (reference sequence). V was shortened by 1 base and J by 9 bases, with 7 bases between the two germline ends. CDR3 region: CASSQGGVEQFF. In DNA form, the CDR3 reads TGTGCCAGCAGCCAAGGGGGGGTTGAGCAGTTCTTC.

This clonotype was picked up many times. V gene TRBV10-3 combines with J gene TRBJ2-3, with 10 bases lining up with TRBD1. The V gene end was trimmed by 10 bases and the J gene end by 2 bases; junction bases not matched to a gene: 9. CDR1 is ENHRY and CDR2 is SYGVKD in the germline V gene. This CDR3 spans 15 amino acids. The CDR3 loop reads CATTPGTGDTDTQYF. DNA of the CDR3: TGTGCCACGACTCCCGGGACAGGGGACACAGATACGCAGTATTTT.

V and J are TRBV2 and TRBJ2-2; 10 bases fit TRBD2. The V gene's germline CDR1 is SNHLY and CDR2 FYNNEI. This CDR3 has 15 amino acids. J was trimmed by 4 bases and V by 4 bases; bases with no gene match: 3. This CDR3 is CASSGAGGFTGELFF. In DNA form, the CDR3 reads TGTGCCAGCAGTGGAGCGGGGGGGTTCACCGGGGAGCTGTTTTTT.

In the case of this clonotype: Being one base from a much bigger clone, this may be a read error. The chain couples TRBV7-3 to TRBJ2-5; no clear D gene. In germline, CDR1 is SGHTA, CDR2 FQGTGA. Trimming took 8 bases from V and 1 from J, leaving 11 bases between them. This CDR3 region has 13 residues. This CDR3 reads CASGSSRQETQYF. The CDR3, as DNA: TGTGCCAGCGGCTCGAGCCGCCAAGAGACCCAGTACTTC.

The rearrangement uses TRBV5-5 and TRBJ1-2, with TRBD1 matching 7 bases. CDR1 is SGHKS and CDR2 is YYEKEE in the germline V gene (reference sequence). J gave up 2 bases and V 1 base, and 2 bases lay outside the gene matches. The CDR3 spans 14 residues. The CDR3 region is CASSLIQGNYGYTF. Written as DNA, the CDR3 is TGTGCCAGCAGCTTGATACAGGGGAACTATGGCTACACCTTC.

This chain uses TRBV2 with TRBJ2-5, with D uncertain. The length of the CDR3 is 14 residues. V lost 8 bases, J lost 3 bases, and 16 bases lay in between. Germline V CDR1 and CDR2: SNHLY, FYNNEI. CDR3 sequence: CASDPGRLKETQYF. The CDR3, as DNA: TGTGCCAGCGACCCGGGTCGCTTAAAAGAGACCCAGTACTTC.

This clonotype was observed a handful of times. This rearrangement joins TRBV14 to TRBJ1-1; D call uncertain. This CDR3 is built from 13 residues. From germline, CDR1 is SGHDN and CDR2 FVKESK. The V end was cut by 2 bases, the J end by 5 bases, with 9 bases between. This CDR3 is CASSQQLGTEAFF. DNA of the CDR3: TGTGCCAGCAGCCAACAATTGGGAACTGAAGCTTTCTTT.

The rearrangement joins TRBV7-2 to TRBJ1-1, with D unclear. Trimming left V 0 bases short and J 5 bases short, with 7 bases between. This CDR3 spans 13 amino acids. The germline V gene has CDR1 SGHTA and CDR2 FQGNSA. The CDR3 DNA is TGTGCCAGCAGCTTAGCTCCGGGAACTGAAGCTTTCTTT. This sequence encodes CASSLAPGTEAFF.

This clonotype occurred many times. The chain recombines TRBV13 with TRBJ2-3, with D hard to call. This CDR3 has 16 residues. Trimming took off 0 bases at V and 0 bases at J, with 10 bases between the two ends. CDR1 and CDR2 from the germline V gene are PRHDT and FYEKMQ (reference sequence). CDR3 loop: CASSLGTYLSTDTQYF. As DNA, the CDR3 is TGTGCCAGCAGCTTAGGAACTTATTTAAGCACAGATACGCAGTATTTT.

The chain couples TRBV2 to TRBJ2-2; no reliable D call. Trimming left V 4 bases short and J 3 bases short, with 12 bases between. CDR1 and CDR2 from the germline V gene are SNHLY and FYNNEI. This CDR3 has 15 residues. The CDR3, as DNA: TGTGCCAGCAGTGGTGGGGTTTCCTACACCGGGGAGCTGTTTTTT. Translating gives CASSGGVSYTGELFF.

This clonotype was found a few times. V usage is TRBV10-3 and J usage is TRBJ1-6; TRBD1 matches 9 bases. The CDR3 is 14 amino acids. V dropped 6 bases and J dropped 6; count of bases not matched to a gene: 3. The germline gives CDR1 ENHRY, CDR2 SYGVKD. The CDR3 loop is CAIRGGQGNSPLHF. The CDR3 coding sequence is TGTGCCATCAGGGGGGGACAGGGTAATTCACCCCTCCACTTT.

This clonotype came up many times. The chain couples TRBV3-1 to TRBJ1-2, with a weak D call TRBD1 (5 bases). The CDR3 sequence is 13 residues long. Germline-derived CDR1 and CDR2 are LGHDT and YNNKEL (reference sequence). V was cut by 4 bases and J by 3 bases, with 9 bases left in between. CDR3: CASSLQGYYGYTF. DNA for the CDR3: TGTGCCAGCAGCCTTCAGGGCTACTATGGCTACACCTTC. Drawing the rest from reference TRBV3-1 and TRBJ1-2, the complete variable domain is DTAVSQTPKYLVTQMGNDKSIKCEQNLGHDTMYWYKQDSKKFLKIMFSYNNKELIINETVPNRFSPKSPDKAHLNLHINSLELGDSAVYFCASSLQGYYGYTFGSGTRLTVV.

In this sample, this clonotype turned up many times. The chain joins TRBV18 to TRBJ1-2; tentative D call: TRBD1 (5 bases). V lost 0 bases, J lost 7 bases, and 12 bases lay in between. Looked up from germline, CDR1 is KGHSH and CDR2 is LQKENI. The CDR3 is made up of 14 amino acids. This CDR3 is CASSPPSRDRGYTF. For the CDR3, the DNA is TGTGCCAGCTCACCACCGTCCAGGGACCGTGGCTACACCTTC.

Only a few counts were recorded for this clonotype. The V gene is TRBV2, the J gene TRBJ1-5, with D hard to call. The V gene's germline CDR1 is SNHLY and CDR2 FYNNEI. CDR3 length equals 13 residues. V shed 7 bases and J shed 6 bases, with 13 bases lying between them. DNA for the CDR3: TGTGCCAGCACCTCAGGACGGTTTCAGCCCCAGCATTTT. It translates to CASTSGRFQPQHF.

The chain has TRBV27 and TRBJ2-2, with D possibly TRBD2 on 6 matching bases. V was cut by 0 bases and J by 8 bases, with 13 bases left in between. The germline CDR1 and CDR2 sequences are MNHEY and SMNVEV (reference sequence). The CDR3 extends over 15 amino acids. CDR3 nucleotides: TGTGCCAGCAGTTTATCGGGCCCGGGAGCGGGGGAGCTGTTTTTT. This encodes CASSLSGPGAGELFF.

This clonotype has a handful of counts. The V and J genes are TRBV20-1 and TRBJ2-4, with D uncertain. Germline CDR1 is DFQATT and CDR2 is SNEGSKA (reference sequence). This CDR3 comprises 14 residues. V shed 0 bases and J shed 8 bases, with 14 bases lying between them. DNA of the CDR3: TGCAGTGCTAGAGACCCGCTTGGCAGCTACATTCAGTACTTC. It specifies CSARDPLGSYIQYF.

This clonotype has at least ten counts. This chain's CDR3 is CASSLGSSVPAGNEQFF. In nucleotides, the CDR3 is TGCGCCAGCAGCTTGGGCAGTTCAGTGCCCGCCGGCAATGAGCAGTTCTTC. This chain links TRBV5-1 with TRBJ2-1; D not certain. From germline, CDR1 is SGHRS and CDR2 YFSETQ. Trimming removed 0 bases from V and 6 bases from J, with 19 bases in between. The CDR3 covers 17 residues.

In this sample, this clonotype turned up many times. The J gene is TRBJ2-7, the V gene TRBV6-5; D unclear. The CDR3 is 15 residues long. V was pared by 0 bases and J by 1 base, with 10 bases between. Per germline, CDR1 MNHEY and CDR2 SVGAGI. The CDR3 loop is CASSYSEPVSYEQYF. The CDR3 DNA is TGTGCCAGCAGTTACTCGGAACCGGTATCCTACGAGCAGTACTTC.

At least ten counts were recorded for this clonotype. The chain recombines TRBV28 with TRBJ2-5; a possible D gene is TRBD1 (7 bases). Germline V gene data show CDR1 as MDHEN and CDR2 as SYDVKM. The CDR3 has 15 residues. V lost 5 bases and J lost 1, with 14 bases in between. CDR3 loop: CASSLPGDSQETQYF. DNA of the CDR3: TGTGCCAGCAGTCTCCCGGGGGACAGCCAAGAGACCCAGTACTTC. Together with reference TRBV28 and TRBJ2-5, the CDR3 gives the full variable domain: DVKVTQSSRYLVKRTGEKVFLECVQDMDHENMFWYRQDPGLGLRLIYFSYDVKMKEKGDIPEGYSVSREKKERFSLILESASTNQTSMYLCASSLPGDSQETQYFGPGTRLLVL.

This clonotype occurred once. The rearrangement joins TRBV27 to TRBJ2-7; tentatively, D is TRBD1 (7 bases). The CDR3 is 17 amino acids. V was shortened by 0 bases and J by 2 bases, with 17 bases between the two germline ends. Germline V gene data show CDR1 as MNHEY and CDR2 as SMNVEV (reference sequence). In DNA form, the CDR3 reads TGTGCCAGCAGTTTATCGGGTTGGCAGGGGGGAACCTACGAGCAGTACTTC. Translated, it gives CASSLSGWQGGTYEQYF.

This chain joins TRBV6-5 and TRBJ2-7; D gene unclear. The CDR3 has 13 amino acids. Germline CDR1 MNHEY, CDR2 SVGAGI. The V and J ends lost 0 bases and 3 bases respectively, with 6 bases between them. CDR3 nucleotide sequence: TGTGCCAGCAGTTACTCGTGGAGCTACGAGCAGTACTTC. It codes for CASSYSWSYEQYF.